The sequence of this T cell receptor beta chain was determined in a study of cytomegalovirus exposure and HLA in healthy donors. The CDR3 consists of 15 residues. Trimming left V 3 bases short and J 0 bases short, with 11 bases between. Germline V CDR1 and CDR2: MRHNA, SNTAGT. Vbeta (60) and Jbeta (13) primers were used in the PCR. Here immunoSEQ multiplex PCR was the method, and the copy in TCRdb shows in-frame clones only, minus some. The table lists about 82,000 clones, around four fifths of them singletons, with 6.2% in the top ten. V usage is TRBV6-4 and J usage is TRBJ1-1; tentative D call: TRBD1 (6 bases). The source of this sequence is a woman in her 50s in good health and CMV-seropositive. What was sequenced was PBMCs. The CDR3: CASSETGHMNTEAFF. CDR3 nucleotide sequence: TGTGCCAGCAGTGAAACGGGACACATGAACACTGAAGCTTTCTTT.